This T cell receptor (beta chain) comes out of a study of cytomegalovirus exposure and HLA in healthy donors. Vbeta (60) and Jbeta (13) primers were used in the PCR. Using immunoSEQ multiplex PCR, the repertoire was profiled, and TCRdb retains in-frame clones only, with some absent. The profile shows around 250,000 clones, around 90% of them singletons. Per the germline V gene, CDR1 is SGHTS and CDR2 is YDEGEE. Trimming removed 0 bases from V and 4 bases from J, with 10 bases in between. The length of the CDR3 is 15 residues. The chain has TRBV5-8 and TRBJ1-4; perhaps TRBD1 as D (6 bases). The receptor was isolated from a girl aged 2 to 10 in good health and CMV-seronegative. Sequenced: PBMCs. CDR3 sequence: CASSLGQALNEKLFF. DNA of the CDR3: TGTGCCAGCAGCTTGGGACAGGCGCTTAATGAAAAACTGTTTTTT.